This record covers a single T cell receptor (beta chain). This entry is derived from a study of T cell responses to AZD1222 COVID-19 vaccine. CDR1 is MNHEY and CDR2 is SVGEGT in the germline V gene. This CDR3 is built from 15 residues. Losses at the gene ends were 0 bases for V and 3 bases for J; bases not matched to a gene: 0. The data were produced by immunoSEQ multiplex PCR, yet TCRdb's version contains in-frame clones alone and is incomplete. The sample has some 180,000 clones, roughly 94% seen once. This sequence originates from an adult who received the AZD1222 COVID-19 vaccine. The sample was peripheral blood, taken 28 days after the second AZD1222 dose. The chain has TRBV6-2 or TRBV6-3 and TRBJ2-7; 12 nucleotides agree with TRBD2. The CDR3, as DNA: TGTGCCAGCAGTTACTCGACTAGCGGGGGCTACGAGCAGTACTTC. Amino acid sequence: CASSYSTSGGYEQYF.